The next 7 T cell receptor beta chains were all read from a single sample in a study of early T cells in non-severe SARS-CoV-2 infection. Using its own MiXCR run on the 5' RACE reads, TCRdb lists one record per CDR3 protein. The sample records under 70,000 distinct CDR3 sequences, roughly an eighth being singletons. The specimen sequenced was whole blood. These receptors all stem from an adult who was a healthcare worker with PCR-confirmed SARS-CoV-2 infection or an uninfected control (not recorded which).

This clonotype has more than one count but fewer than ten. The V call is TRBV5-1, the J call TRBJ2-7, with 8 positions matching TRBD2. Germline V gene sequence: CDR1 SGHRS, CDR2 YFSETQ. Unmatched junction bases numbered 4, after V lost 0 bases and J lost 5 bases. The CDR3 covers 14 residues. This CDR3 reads CASSLGLAGHEQYF. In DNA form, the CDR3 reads TGCGCCAGCAGCTTGGGGCTAGCGGGCCACGAGCAGTACTTC. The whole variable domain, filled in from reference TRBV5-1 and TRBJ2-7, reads KAGVTQTPRYLIKTRGQQVTLSCSPISGHRSVSWYQQTPGQGLQFLFEYFSETQRNKGNFPGRFSGRQFSNSRSEMNVSTLELGDSALYLCASSLGLAGHEQYFGPGTRLTVT.

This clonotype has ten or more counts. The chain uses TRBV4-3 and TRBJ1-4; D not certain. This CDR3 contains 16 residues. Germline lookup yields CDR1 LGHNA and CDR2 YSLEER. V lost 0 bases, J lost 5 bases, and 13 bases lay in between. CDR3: CASSQDRMASNEKLFF. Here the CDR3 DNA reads TGCGCCAGCAGCCAAGATCGCATGGCGTCGAATGAAAAACTGTTTTTT.

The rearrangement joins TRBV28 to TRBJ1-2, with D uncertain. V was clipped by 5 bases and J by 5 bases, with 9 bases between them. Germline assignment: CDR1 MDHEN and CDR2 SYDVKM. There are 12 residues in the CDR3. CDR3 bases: TGTGCCAGCAGTACAACTCAATATGGCTACACCTTC. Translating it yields CASSTTQYGYTF.

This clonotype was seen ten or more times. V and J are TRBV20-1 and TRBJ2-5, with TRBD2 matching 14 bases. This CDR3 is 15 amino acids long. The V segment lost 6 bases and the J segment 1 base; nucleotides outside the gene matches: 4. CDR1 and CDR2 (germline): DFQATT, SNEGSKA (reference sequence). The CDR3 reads CSAPTSGGAQETQYF. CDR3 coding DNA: TGCAGTGCACCGACTAGCGGGGGGGCCCAAGAGACCCAGTACTTC.

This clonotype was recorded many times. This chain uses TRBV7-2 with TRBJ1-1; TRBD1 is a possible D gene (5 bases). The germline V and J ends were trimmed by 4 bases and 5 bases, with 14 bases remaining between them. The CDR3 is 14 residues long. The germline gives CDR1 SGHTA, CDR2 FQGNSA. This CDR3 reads CASSSQVSETEAFF. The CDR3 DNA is TGTGCCAGCAGCTCACAGGTCTCAGAAACTGAAGCTTTCTTT.

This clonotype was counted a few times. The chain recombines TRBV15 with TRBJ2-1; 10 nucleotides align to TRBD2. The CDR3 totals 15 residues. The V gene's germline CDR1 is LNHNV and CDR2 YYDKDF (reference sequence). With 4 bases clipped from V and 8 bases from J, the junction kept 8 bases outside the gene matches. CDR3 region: CATSKASGSSDEQFF. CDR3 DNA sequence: TGTGCCACCAGCAAGGCTAGCGGGAGTTCAGATGAGCAGTTCTTC.

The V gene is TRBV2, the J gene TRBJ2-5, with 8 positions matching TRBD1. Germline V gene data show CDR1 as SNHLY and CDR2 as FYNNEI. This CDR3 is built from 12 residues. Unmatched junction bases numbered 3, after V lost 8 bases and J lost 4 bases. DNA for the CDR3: TGTGCCAGCCGTGGGACAGGAGAGACCCAGTACTTC. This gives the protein CASRGTGETQYF.